The present T cell receptor (beta chain) was sequenced within a study of patients and donors after allogeneic stem cell transplantation. CDR3 size: 16 residues. Germline CDR1 SGHTS, CDR2 YDEGEE. Trimming left V 4 bases short and J 1 base short, with 18 bases between. TCRdb processed the RT-PCR reads anew with MiXCR; each CDR3 protein has one entry. The table includes some 17,000 distinct CDR3 sequences, 25% to 30% detected once. This clonotype was found a few times. The TCR sequence derives from a human donor who was either an allogeneic HSCT recipient or a stem cell or donor lymphocyte infusion donor (not recorded which). It is not recorded whose cells these are; they may come from a transplant donor. Sample: blood, either unsorted or a sorted T cell fraction (not recorded which). This chain links TRBV5-8 with TRBJ2-7, with D perhaps TRBD1 (7 bases). The CDR3 DNA is TGTGCCAGCAGCCCTAGCCAGGGGGAGGCATCCTACGAGCAGTACTTC. This codes for CASSPSQGEASYEQYF. The full variable domain, its missing parts supplied by reference TRBV5-8 and TRBJ2-7, is EAGVTQSPTHLIKTRGQQATLRCSPISGHTSVYWYQQALGLGLQFLLWYDEGEERNRGNFPPRFSGRQFPNYSSELNVNALELEDSALYLCASSPSQGEASYEQYFGPGTRLTVT.